This T cell receptor (beta chain) was documented in a study of blood T cell repertoires in COVID-19. At the level of the study: T cells, B-cell-depleted T cells, or PBMCs supplied cDNA or gDNA.

Trimming took 1 base from V and 4 from J; bases not matched to a gene: 10. The CDR3 has 16 amino acids. Germline V lookup: CDR1 LGHNA, CDR2 YSLEER. Authors' processing steps: From reference gene primer amplification, estimates of nucleated cell counts were derived. This table comes from immunoSEQ multiplex PCR, and its TCRdb copy is limited to in-frame clones, with some not included. Clone size and V and J calls were adopted from that table, with D and trimming inferred from the DNA. The table records about 180,000 clones, roughly 87% of them present only once. This receptor was identified in a woman in her 70s with acute or convalescent COVID-19. Sequenced: peripheral blood. The chain employs TRBV4-3 and TRBJ2-7, with TRBD1 matching 7 bases. The CDR3 coding sequence is TGCGCCAGCAGCCAAGTAGAAGGGGGCAGTCCATACGAGCAGTACTTC. It encodes CASSQVEGGSPYEQYF.